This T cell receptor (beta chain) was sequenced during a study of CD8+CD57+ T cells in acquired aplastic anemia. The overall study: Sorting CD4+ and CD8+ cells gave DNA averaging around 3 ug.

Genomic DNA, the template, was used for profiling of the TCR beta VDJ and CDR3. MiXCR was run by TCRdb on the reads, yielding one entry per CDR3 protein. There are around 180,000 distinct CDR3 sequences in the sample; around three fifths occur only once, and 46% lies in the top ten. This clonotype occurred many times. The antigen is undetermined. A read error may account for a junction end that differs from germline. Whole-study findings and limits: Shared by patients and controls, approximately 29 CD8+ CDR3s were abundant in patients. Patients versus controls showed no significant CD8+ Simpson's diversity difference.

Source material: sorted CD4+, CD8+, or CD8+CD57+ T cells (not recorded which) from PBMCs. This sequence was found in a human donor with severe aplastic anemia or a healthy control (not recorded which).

The CDR3 nucleotides are TGTGCCAGCAGATTAGGTCCGAGGGACTACCGTGGGGAGCTGTTTTTT. This sequence encodes CASRLGPRDYRGELFF. The J gene is TRBJ2-2, the V gene TRBV12-3 or TRBV12-4; TRBD2 matches 7 bases. The CDR3 covers 16 residues.